The source of this TCR beta chain is a study of blood T cells in healthy people across ages (dated by TCRdb to between 2015 and 2017). Looking at the study overall: In model experiments, template switching captured about one uniquely barcoded TCR beta cDNA molecule for every two T cells. Using deep sequencing normalized with unique cDNA molecular identifiers, the study measured how TCR beta repertoire diversity changes with age. The donors were divided into four age groups: young (average around 16 years), middle-aged (over 35), aged (about 56) and long-lived (roughly 82). To avoid experimental bias, donors of different ages were spread randomly across the sequencing lanes. The study analyzed two additional independent replicas of 1 million unique cDNA reads from the same blood draw for two donors, one aged 18 to 30 and one aged 80 or older. Beyond this particular receptor, the publication reports: There was a strong correlation between observed TCR beta diversity and the percentage of naive T cells measured by flow cytometry. Bulk unsorted PBMC profiling prevented conclusive comparison of naive and antigen-experienced compartments. Donor CMV infection status was unknown, potentially confounding age-related changes in expanded clonotypes. Compared with the aged group, the long-lived group had more naive CD4+ T cells, fewer expanded clones and increased TCR diversity, suggesting age selection. Estimates of total diversity from one million sequenced T cells were regarded as lower bounds and underestimates. As age increased, observed TCR beta diversity per million T cells dropped in a roughly linear way, and a significant reduction was already evident by age 40.

As to this clonotype: Its antigen target is currently unknown. One base away there is no much larger clone; base qualities are not given.

Inclusive of the bounding cysteine and phenylalanine, the CDR3 is 17 residues long. Kept here is only the CDR3 DNA, which spans 51 bases and is read in frame from base 1. Trimming removed 0 bases from V and 4 bases from J; the gene matches leave 6 bases unexplained. CDR1 and CDR2 (LGHNA, YNFKEQ) derive from the germline V gene. Library generation was performed with 5' RACE. The run used an Illumina HiSeq 2500. A second about 6 to 11 cycle PCR used a sample-barcoded 5' primer and a J-beta primer mix. A template-switch 5' adaptor carrying 12 random nucleotides introduced a unique molecular identifier onto each TCR beta cDNA molecule. Each sample yielded at least 2.5 million CDR3-containing paired-end reads. The Mint cDNA synthesis kit, primed by a TRBC-specific oligonucleotide, was used to synthesize first-strand cDNA from all RNA. All cDNA was treated with uracil-DNA glycosylase and then went through a first 18-cycle PCR with the universal primers M1SS and BC2_uni_R. The authors' analysis ran thus. For normalization, 1 million high-quality reads, each with a distinct molecular identifier, were randomly selected from each sample. Instead of being binned into consensus sequences, reads that shared molecular identifiers were thrown out. MiTCR, set to a Q25 quality threshold and the strictest error-elimination algorithm, was used for CDR3 identification, clonotype clustering and error correction. Lower-bound total TCR beta diversity was estimated with a nonparametric unseen species model using Euler transformation. TCRdb trimmed public reads at Q25 via fastp, called clones via MiXCR and kept in-frame beta chains. Merged by CDR3 protein, the rows form single entries marked with the most common genes and DNA. The V and J calls reflect TCRdb's pipeline rather than the authors' work. A total of 1.5 million or so distinct CDR3 sequences appear in this sample, roughly two fifths of them only once. The ten largest account for over 3.5% of the sample.

Donors were a few dozen systemically healthy Caucasian individuals from Russia aged 6 to 90 years. Each donor gave about 9.7 milliliters of peripheral blood, drawn into EDTA-treated Vacutainer tubes. Ficoll-Paque density-gradient centrifugation was used to isolate PBMCs, with at least 6.5 million per sample. Total RNA was extracted from PBMCs with Trizol reagent, with at least 5 micrograms obtained per sample. The percentages of naive CD45RAhigh/CD27high T cells were determined by flow cytometry on a PBMC aliquot from every donor. The clonotype was recovered from a woman younger than 30 in good health. The V and J segments used are TRBV4-2 and TRBJ2-3, and TRBD2 aligns with 11 junction nucleotides. The specimen sequenced was blood. At the DNA level, the sequence is TGTGCCAGCAGCCAAGATTTACTAGCGGGAGTCGCAGATACGCAGTATTTT. It encodes CASSQDLLAGVADTQYF.